This T cell receptor beta chain stems from a study of cytomegalovirus exposure and HLA in healthy donors. For this clone: Its target is not known.

The table came from immunoSEQ multiplex PCR; TCRdb's copy has only in-frame clones and leaves some out. Found here are 110,000 or so clones, under 90% of them singletons; the top ten hold 2.1%. Germline V gene sequence: CDR1 SGHRS, CDR2 YFSETQ. The J segment lost 4 bases and the V segment lost 4 bases, leaving 8 bases of the junction unmatched. CDR3 length equals 15 residues. General study findings and limits: First-cohort TCR clusters tended to co-occur in the roughly 130 validation repertoires, a later analysis found. In vitro data verified three CMV-associated chains as specific for CMV antigens.

The clonotype originates from a woman aged 30 to 39 in good health and CMV-seronegative. The source material was PBMCs. This rearrangement joins TRBV5-1 to TRBJ2-1; 7 bases agree with TRBD2. The DNA of the CDR3 is TGCGCCAGCAGCCCGAGGACGGGGGGATACAATGAGCAGTTCTTC. It encodes CASSPRTGGYNEQFF.